This paragraph covers one TCR beta chain sequence. The data are from a study of blood T cell repertoires in COVID-19. Study context: Samples came from the United States, Italy and Spain, spanning acute and convalescent COVID-19. Sample material is recorded as cDNA or gDNA derived from T cells, B-cell-depleted T cells, or PBMCs.

In the authors' workflow: Amplification from reference gene primers served as the basis for estimated nucleated cell counts. Clones were read by immunoSEQ multiplex PCR, and TCRdb kept only the in-frame ones, dropping some. D and trimming come from the DNA, and the V and J calls and clone size come from that table. Of tens of thousands of clones in the sample, less than 85% were seen once. Germline CDR1 reads SGHRS; CDR2 reads YFSETQ. This CDR3 has 15 residues. Trimming took off 6 bases at V and 1 base at J, with 16 bases between the two ends. The sequenced material came from peripheral blood. The chain couples TRBV5-1 to TRBJ1-1; D is possibly TRBD1 (6 bases). The clonotype originates from a man aged 60-69 years with acute or convalescent COVID-19. The CDR3 coding sequence is TGCGCCAGCATCCCGGGGGGGGGCGCGAACACTGAAGCTTTCTTT. This gives the protein CASIPGGGANTEAFF.